This entry lists 14 T cell receptor beta chains sequenced from one sample in a study of lung T cells in sarcoidosis with Löfgren's syndrome. TCRdb re-called the reads with MiXCR, one entry per CDR3 protein. The table lists around 60,000 distinct CDR3 sequences, less than 25% of them singletons. Sequencing was performed on CD4+ T cells from PBMCs. These receptors originate from a human donor with sarcoidosis (Löfgren's syndrome or another form), or a control subject (not recorded which).

The J gene is TRBJ2-1, the V gene TRBV19; 11 nucleotides align to TRBD2. The CDR3 length is 15 residues. Germline CDR1 is LNHDA and CDR2 is SQIVND (reference sequence). Unmatched junction bases numbered 2, after V lost 5 bases and J lost 2 bases. The chain's CDR3 is CASSRTSGPYNEQFF. CDR3 nucleotides: TGTGCCAGTAGTCGGACTAGCGGGCCCTACAATGAGCAGTTCTTC.

In its sample, this clonotype was seen once. A much larger clone is a single base away; this may be a read error. The chain uses TRBV10-1 and TRBJ1-1; no reliable D call. The CDR3 has 13 amino acids. Germline V gene lookup returns CDR1 WNHNN and CDR2 SYGVQD (reference sequence). CDR3 sequence: CASTLTMNTETFF. The CDR3 DNA sequence: TGCGCCAGCACTTTGACCATGAACACTGAAACTTTCTTT.

This clonotype is judged medium-sized. The rearrangement uses TRBV27 and TRBJ1-1; D possibly corresponds to TRBD1 (6 bases). The CDR3 contains 14 residues. Germline CDR1 is MNHEY and CDR2 is SMNVEV (reference sequence). V lost 6 bases to trimming and J lost 2 bases, with 13 bases between them. The CDR3 sequence is CASSITGPNTEAFF. The CDR3 DNA sequence: TGTGCCAGCAGCATCACAGGGCCTAACACTGAAGCTTTCTTT.

This clonotype was seen ten or more times. V and J are TRBV7-2 and TRBJ2-3; 7 bases fit TRBD1. The ends lost 1 base at V and 5 bases at J; junction bases unmatched: 3. The CDR3 consists of 14 residues. Looked up from germline, CDR1 is SGHTA and CDR2 is FQGNSA. CDR3: CASSLVYRGDTQYF. CDR3 bases: TGTGCCAGCAGCTTAGTCTACAGGGGAGATACGCAGTATTTT.

The CDR3 reads CASSPTLAERGTEAFF. CDR3 nucleotide sequence: TGTGCCAGCTCACCAACTCTGGCGGAAAGGGGCACTGAAGCTTTCTTT. The V and J genes are TRBV18 and TRBJ1-1; maybe TRBD1 (5 bases). The CDR3 contains 16 residues. V was clipped by 2 bases and J by 4 bases, with 17 bases between them. The germline V gene has CDR1 KGHSH and CDR2 LQKENI.

The J gene is TRBJ1-6, the V gene TRBV12-3 or TRBV12-4, with 9 nucleotides matching TRBD1. Trimming cost V 5 bases and J 9 bases; bases outside gene matches: 2. The CDR3 consists of 13 residues. DNA of the CDR3: TGTGCCAGCAGTCGGGACAGGGTTTCACCCCTCCACTTT. This sequence encodes CASSRDRVSPLHF.

This clonotype was counted a few times. The chain joins TRBV5-1 to TRBJ1-4; 8 bases are a match to TRBD1. The CDR3 is made up of 15 amino acids. V gave up 2 bases and J gave up 6 bases; unmatched junction bases: 6. Germline CDR1 SGHRS, CDR2 YFSETQ. In DNA, the CDR3 is TGCGCCAGCAGCTTCCAGGGGGCTACGGATGAAAAACTGTTTTTT. It yields the protein CASSFQGATDEKLFF.

By share, this clonotype ranks as medium-sized (0.01 to 0.1%). The CDR3 protein is CASSNPTGYEQYF. Written as DNA, the CDR3 is TGTGCCAGCAGTAACCCGACAGGGTACGAGCAGTACTTC. The chain employs TRBV6-1 and TRBJ2-7; 7 bases fit TRBD1. V shed 5 bases and J 4 bases; nucleotides not matched to a gene: 5. Per germline, CDR1 MNHNS and CDR2 SASEGT. The CDR3 runs 13 residues.

The chain is built from TRBV30 and TRBJ2-3; possibly TRBD1 for D (5 bases). This CDR3 is built from 16 residues. Trimming stripped 3 bases from V and 0 bases from J, with 16 bases between. Germline assignment: CDR1 GTSNPN and CDR2 SVGIG (reference sequence). CDR3 sequence reads: CAWSPARQLSTDTQYF. DNA for the CDR3: TGTGCCTGGAGCCCGGCTCGACAGTTGAGCACAGATACGCAGTATTTT.

With respect to this clonotype: A much larger clone is a single base away; this may be a read error. The chain combines TRBV6-2 or TRBV6-3 with TRBJ2-7; D may be TRBD1 or TRBD2 (5 bases each). V lost 2 bases to trimming and J lost 2 bases, with 19 bases between them. The CDR3 runs to 17 residues. Germline CDR1 and CDR2: MNHEY and SVGEGT. CDR3 loop: CASSYPDSEGPPYEQYV. DNA for the CDR3: TGTGCCAGCAGTTACCCTGACAGCGAGGGGCCTCCCTACGAGCAGTACGTC.

The rearrangement uses TRBV5-5 and TRBJ2-3; D may be TRBD2 (5 bases). This CDR3 comprises 13 residues. The V end lost 4 bases, the J end lost 9 bases, and 15 bases lay between the germline ends. Germline V lookup: CDR1 SGHKS, CDR2 YYEKEE (reference sequence). The DNA of the CDR3 is TGTGCCAGCAGCAACGTCGGGGAACAAACGCAGTATTTT. As protein: CASSNVGEQTQYF.

The chain couples TRBV19 to TRBJ2-1; 7 bases align to TRBD2. The CDR3 runs to 13 residues. Germline V lookup: CDR1 LNHDA, CDR2 SQIVND (reference sequence). V was pared by 5 bases and J by 12 bases, with 10 bases of the junction left unmatched. For the CDR3, the DNA is TGTGCCAGTAGTCGGGCGGGAGTCCCGGGGCAGTTCTTC. As protein: CASSRAGVPGQFF. Combining the CDR3 with reference TRBV19 and TRBJ2-1 gives the whole variable domain DGGITQSPKYLFRKEGQNVTLSCEQNLNHDAMYWYRQDPGQGLRLIYYSQIVNDFQKGDIAEGYSVSREKKESFPLTVTSAQKNPTAFYLCASSRAGVPGQFFGPGTRLTVL.

This chain links TRBV6-1 with TRBJ2-7; the D gene could be TRBD1 or TRBD2 (5 bases each). CDR3 length: 15 residues. The germline V gene has CDR1 MNHNS and CDR2 SASEGT. V was clipped by 8 bases and J by 7 bases, with 24 bases between them. CDR3 sequence reads: CASGTDGARASEQYV. The CDR3 region has the DNA TGTGCCAGCGGTACCGACGGGGCGAGAGCGTCTGAGCAGTACGTC.

In its sample, this clonotype was seen many times. V usage is TRBV20-1 and J usage is TRBJ1-5, with D perhaps TRBD1 (6 bases). Germline V gene sequence: CDR1 DFQATT, CDR2 SNEGSKA (reference sequence). V lost 6 bases, J lost 3 bases, and 15 bases lay in between. This CDR3 comprises 14 residues. CDR3 residues: CSASEGGSNQPQHF. The CDR3 DNA reads as TGCAGTGCATCCGAAGGGGGTTCCAATCAGCCCCAGCATTTT.